Below are 6 T cell receptor beta chains sequenced from a single sample in a study of graft-versus-host responses after intestinal transplantation listed by TCRdb under 2021. The time point label of this sample denotes: cells obtained before transplantation from donor or recipient. No antigens are known for them. Libraries came from the immunoSEQ multiplex PCR assay. Here the immuneACCESS table is served through TCRdb, limited to in-frame sequences with V and J called. Missing clones are a known gap in these copies; in checked studies unresolved V genes cover under half, and the rest lacks a known reason. The sample profile shows around 97,000 clones; 91% of them were found once. The ten largest account for under 0.2% of the sample. Sample: unstimulated CD4+ T cells sorted from spleen or lymph node cells, taken before transplant. The receptors derive from a human donor who was the organ donor for an intestinal transplant.

This chain uses TRBV7-9 with TRBJ1-1; the D gene is possibly TRBD1 (5 bases). The CDR3 covers 14 residues. The V end lost 1 base, the J end lost 4 bases, and 10 bases lay between the germline ends. The germline V gene encodes CDR1 SEHNR and CDR2 FQNEAQ (reference sequence). The CDR3 bases are TGTGCCAGCAGCTTAGAATTAAGGGGCACTGAAGCTTTCTTT. Translation: CASSLELRGTEAFF.

V gene TRBV27 combines with J gene TRBJ2-7, with 8 bases fitting TRBD2. The germline gives CDR1 MNHEY, CDR2 SMNVEV (reference sequence). V lost 6 bases and J lost 4; bases outside the gene matches: 5. The CDR3 runs to 13 residues. The CDR3 loop reads CASRSRGAYEQYF. Written as DNA, the CDR3 is TGTGCCAGCAGATCGCGGGGGGCGTACGAGCAGTACTTC.

This clone appeared once. This chain uses TRBV10-3 with TRBJ2-2, with 8 positions matching TRBD1. Germline-derived CDR1 and CDR2 are ENHRY and SYGVKD. V lost 6 bases and J lost 1; bases outside the gene matches: 7. The CDR3 extends over 16 amino acids. The CDR3 bases are TGTGCCATCAGAAATACCGGGACAGGGAACACCGGGGAGCTGTTTTTT. Translated: CAIRNTGTGNTGELFF.

This rearrangement joins TRBV5-6 to TRBJ1-5; D remains unclear. V was cut by 1 base and J by 2 bases, with 4 bases left in between. CDR1 is SGHDT and CDR2 is YYEEEE in the germline V gene. The CDR3 length is 13 residues. CDR3 protein: CASSLTGNQPQHF. Written as DNA, the CDR3 is TGTGCCAGCAGCTTGACAGGCAATCAGCCCCAGCATTTT.

The chain uses TRBV27 and TRBJ2-7; D possibly corresponds to TRBD1 (5 bases). CDR3 length: 14 residues. V was pared by 4 bases and J by 1 base, with 11 bases between. Germline V gene sequence: CDR1 MNHEY, CDR2 SMNVEV (reference sequence). Here the CDR3 reads CASSSRAGSYEQYF. CDR3 nucleotides: TGTGCCAGCAGTTCTCGAGCAGGGTCCTACGAGCAGTACTTC.

The rearrangement joins TRBV28 to TRBJ2-7, with D tentatively TRBD1 (6 bases). CDR3 length equals 15 residues. Germline CDR1 reads MDHEN; CDR2 reads SYDVKM. Trimming removed 7 bases from V and 4 bases from J, with 20 bases in between. The CDR3 loop reads CASNPPGVSSYEQYF. CDR3 nucleotides: TGTGCCAGCAACCCCCCAGGGGTAAGCTCTTACGAGCAGTACTTC.